The following is a TCR beta chain sequence with its context. This entry is derived from a study of shared clonotypes between healthy human individuals. Clones were read by immunoSEQ multiplex PCR, and TCRdb kept only the in-frame ones, dropping some. The table has over 2 million clones, roughly 94% seen once. The sample comprised naive CD4+ T cells sorted from blood. Subset defined: CD45RA+ positively selected. The TCR originated in a man between 18 and 29 years old in good health.

This chain's CDR3 is CASSLGDSSYSNQPQHF. In DNA, the CDR3 is TGTGCCAGCTCACTGGGGGACAGTTCATATAGCAATCAGCCCCAGCATTTT. The chain has TRBV18 and TRBJ1-5, with 7 nucleotides matching TRBD1. V shed 4 bases and J 0 bases; nucleotides not matched to a gene: 9. CDR3 length equals 17 residues. From germline, CDR1 is KGHSH and CDR2 LQKENI.